These T cell receptor beta chains were read from a single sample in a study of cytomegalovirus exposure and HLA in healthy donors. Sequenced by immunoSEQ multiplex PCR; TCRdb stores in-frame clones only, minus some. In the table there are roughly 80,000 clones, about 81% of which are singletons. The sample comprised PBMCs. Source of these receptors: a woman aged 50 to 60 in good health and CMV-seronegative. Each CDR3 is given with its conserved first and last residue. The D gene is left open where the match is weak. Clone sizes are given selectively: once, few, many, or a class where the clone is expanded.

CDR3aa	CDR3nt	j_gene	abundance	d_gene	v_gene
CATSRVQAGNNEQFF	TGTGCCACCAGCAGAGTCCAAGCGGGAAACAATGAGCAGTTCTTC	TRBJ2-1	.	TRBD2	TRBV15
CASSPTRGSNEKLFF	TGCGCCAGCAGCCCTACCAGGGGGTCTAATGAAAAACTGTTTTTT	TRBJ1-4	.	TRBD1	TRBV5-1
CASSLDRATNEKLFF	TGCGCCAGCAGCCTCGACAGGGCCACTAATGAAAAACTGTTTTTT	TRBJ1-4	few	TRBD1	TRBV5-1
CASSKGGTDTQYF	TGTGCCAGTAGTAAGGGGGGCACAGATACGCAGTATTTT	TRBJ2-3	.	.	TRBV19
CATVGTGDENTIYF	TGTGCCACCGTCGGGACAGGGGACGAAAACACCATATATTTT	TRBJ1-3	few	TRBD1	TRBV10-3
CASSLVQTGELFF	TGTGCCAGCAGCTTAGTCCAGACCGGGGAGCTGTTTTTT	TRBJ2-2	once	.	TRBV7-9
CASSLSGQGSWPQHF	TGTGCCAGCAGTTTAAGCGGACAGGGGTCTTGGCCCCAGCATTTT	TRBJ1-5	.	TRBD1	TRBV28
CASSLGSGTGGSLTYEQYF	TGTGCCAGCAGCTTAGGGTCTGGGACAGGGGGCTCCCTTACCTACGAGCAGTACTTC	TRBJ2-7	few	TRBD1	TRBV7-9
CASSLSGSSGRYLETQYF	TGTGCCAGCAGTTTAAGTGGGAGTAGCGGGAGGTATCTAGAGACCCAGTACTTC	TRBJ2-5	.	TRBD2	TRBV28
CAISAVGSQPQHF	TGTGCCATCAGTGCAGTGGGGAGCCAGCCCCAGCATTTT	TRBJ1-5	.	.	TRBV10-3
CASSLERGTSLYEQYF	TGTGCCAGCAGCTTGGAACGTGGGACTAGTCTCTACGAGCAGTACTTC	TRBJ2-7	few	TRBD2	TRBV5-5
CSAGGGISNQPQHF	TGCAGCGCCGGGGGGGGTATTAGCAATCAGCCCCAGCATTTT	TRBJ1-5	.	.	TRBV29-1
CASSPGGGPSQPQHF	TGTGCCAGCTCACCCGGGGGGGGTCCCAGTCAGCCCCAGCATTTT	TRBJ1-5	once	.	TRBV18
CASSTARGLNTEAFF	TGTGCCAGTAGTACCGCCAGGGGACTGAACACTGAAGCTTTCTTT	TRBJ1-1	.	.	TRBV19
CASSKGTSGKDTQYF	TGTGCCAGCAGCAAAGGGACTAGCGGGAAAGATACGCAGTATTTT	TRBJ2-3	.	TRBD2	TRBV5-5
CASRLAQGTVKPITYEQYF	TGTGCAAGTCGCTTAGCACAGGGGACAGTAAAGCCGATTACCTACGAGCAGTACTTC	TRBJ2-7	.	.	TRBV12-2
CASSLDTPEAFF	TGTGCCAGCAGCTTAGACACCCCCGAAGCTTTCTTT	TRBJ1-1	.	.	TRBV11-1
CASTPGGSIINILKSTDTQYF	TGTGCCAGCACGCCAGGGGGCAGCATCATTAATATCCTTAAGAGCACAGATACGCAGTATTTT	TRBJ2-3	once	TRBD1	TRBV7-8
CASSWGAGGRYNEQFF	TGTGCCAGCAGTTGGGGAGCGGGGGGCCGTTACAATGAGCAGTTCTTC	TRBJ2-1	.	TRBD2	TRBV27
CASSQASGGGTEAFF	TGCGCCAGCAGCCAAGCCTCGGGGGGCGGCACTGAAGCTTTCTTT	TRBJ1-1	.	.	TRBV4-1
CASSVGDFTDTQYF	TGTGCCAGCAGCGTAGGTGACTTCACAGATACGCAGTATTTT	TRBJ2-3	.	.	TRBV9
CASSSAGQGYGYTF	TGTGCCAGCAGCTCAGCGGGACAGGGCTATGGCTACACCTTC	TRBJ1-2	.	TRBD1	TRBV7-2
CASRSTGLSTDTQYF	TGCGCCAGCAGGTCGACAGGCCTTAGCACAGATACGCAGTATTTT	TRBJ2-3	.	.	TRBV5-1
CASSQGREQYF	TGTGCCAGCAGCCAAGGTCGTGAGCAGTACTTC	TRBJ2-7	.	.	TRBV14
CASSPLQETQYF	TGTGCCAGCTCACCCCTCCAAGAGACCCAGTACTTC	TRBJ2-5	.	.	TRBV18
CAISAGGTGELFF	TGTGCCATCAGTGCAGGGGGCACCGGGGAGCTGTTTTTT	TRBJ2-2	.	TRBD1	TRBV10-3
CASSQVSGLLQDTQYF	TGTGCCAGCAGCCAAGTTTCTGGACTACTTCAGGATACGCAGTATTTT	TRBJ2-3	.	.	TRBV4-2
CASSNGLAGLTDTQYF	TGCGCCAGCAGCAACGGACTAGCGGGGCTCACAGATACGCAGTATTTT	TRBJ2-3	.	TRBD2	TRBV5-1
CASSALQGNTGELFF	TGTGCCAGCAGCGCGCTCCAGGGGAACACCGGGGAGCTGTTTTTT	TRBJ2-2	.	.	TRBV11-3
CASSYNRRDAFF	TGTGCCAGCAGTTATAATAGGCGGGATGCTTTCTTT	TRBJ1-1	.	.	TRBV6-5
CASTPGVNTEAFF	TGTGCCAGCACCCCCGGTGTGAACACTGAAGCTTTCTTT	TRBJ1-1	few	.	TRBV7-9
CASSQDFGYNEQFF	TGTGCCAGCAGCCAAGATTTCGGTTACAATGAGCAGTTCTTC	TRBJ2-1	once	.	TRBV4-2
CASSTTRGQETQYF	TGTGCCAGCAGCACAACTAGAGGCCAAGAGACCCAGTACTTC	TRBJ2-5	.	.	TRBV7-2
CASSSYPMDTQYF	TGTGCCAGCAGTTCCTACCCAATGGATACGCAGTATTTT	TRBJ2-3	.	.	TRBV27
CASSGLGRNTGELFF	TGTGCCAGCAGTGGGTTGGGGCGGAACACCGGGGAGCTGTTTTTT	TRBJ2-2	.	.	TRBV2
CASRSEGPQHF	TGTGCCAGCAGGTCGGAGGGGCCCCAGCATTTT	TRBJ1-5	.	.	TRBV7-9
CASSVFQGDYNEQFF	TGTGCCAGCAGCGTGTTCCAGGGGGACTACAATGAGCAGTTCTTC	TRBJ2-1	.	TRBD1	TRBV9
CASSVAGTGGVNSPLHF	TGCGCCAGCAGCGTGGCCGGGACAGGGGGCGTAAATTCACCCCTCCACTTT	TRBJ1-6	.	TRBD1	TRBV5-1
CASLEWRGKNTGELFF	TGTGCCAGCCTGGAGTGGCGGGGGAAGAACACCGGGGAGCTGTTTTTT	TRBJ2-2	.	TRBD2	TRBV6-6
CASSFSSGYTF	TGTGCCAGCAGCTTCTCGAGTGGCTACACCTTC	TRBJ1-2	.	.	TRBV5-4
CASSMAGGYEKLFF	TGTGCCAGTAGTATGGCCGGGGGGTACGAAAAACTGTTTTTT	TRBJ1-4	.	.	TRBV19
CASSQEATWTPNYGYTF	TGTGCCAGCAGTCAAGAAGCGACTTGGACACCAAACTATGGCTACACCTTC	TRBJ1-2	.	.	TRBV14
CASNLAGGPLETQYF	TGTGCCAGCAACCTAGCGGGAGGGCCTTTAGAGACCCAGTACTTC	TRBJ2-5	.	TRBD2	TRBV9
CAWSVTGDGYTF	TGTGCCTGGAGCGTCACGGGGGACGGCTACACCTTC	TRBJ1-2	.	.	TRBV30
CASSLGGQGRTEAFF	TGTGCCAGCAGCTTAGGGGGACAGGGAAGGACTGAAGCTTTCTTT	TRBJ1-1	once	TRBD1	TRBV7-9
CASSLWGTGQETQYF	TGCGCCAGCAGCTTGTGGGGGACAGGGCAAGAGACCCAGTACTTC	TRBJ2-5	.	TRBD1	TRBV5-1
CASIPLQETQYF	TGTGCCAGCATCCCGTTACAAGAGACCCAGTACTTC	TRBJ2-5	.	.	TRBV2
CASRPDRGIYQPQHF	TGTGCCAGCAGGCCGGACAGGGGAATCTATCAGCCCCAGCATTTT	TRBJ1-5	.	TRBD1	TRBV2
CATSSLNPGLGFNEQFF	TGTGCCACCAGCAGCCTCAATCCGGGACTAGGGTTCAATGAGCAGTTCTTC	TRBJ2-1	once	TRBD2	TRBV15
CASRKDTSSYNEQFF	TGTGCCAGCAGAAAAGACACGAGCTCCTACAATGAGCAGTTCTTC	TRBJ2-1	.	.	TRBV6-6
CASSPLLTSTDTQYF	TGTGCCAGCTCACCACTCCTAACTAGCACAGATACGCAGTATTTT	TRBJ2-3	.	.	TRBV18
CASSIGILAGVDEQFF	TGTGCCAGTAGTATAGGGATACTAGCGGGAGTCGATGAGCAGTTCTTC	TRBJ2-1	.	TRBD2	TRBV19
CASSWGTGPNTEAFF	TGTGCCAGCAGCTGGGGAACAGGGCCAAACACTGAAGCTTTCTTT	TRBJ1-1	.	.	TRBV5-4
CASSLATTGSNQPQHF	TGTGCCAGCAGCTTAGCGACGACAGGGAGCAATCAGCCCCAGCATTTT	TRBJ1-5	.	TRBD1	TRBV7-2
CASSLVPGDYGYTF	TGTGCCAGCAGCTTGGTACCAGGGGACTATGGCTACACCTTC	TRBJ1-2	.	.	TRBV5-6
CSVAGQGASQPQHF	TGCAGCGTAGCGGGACAGGGGGCAAGTCAGCCCCAGCATTTT	TRBJ1-5	.	TRBD1	TRBV29-1
CASSFAAGGNQPQHF	TGTGCCAGCAGCTTTGCCGCCGGGGGCAATCAGCCCCAGCATTTT	TRBJ1-5	.	.	TRBV7-2
CASRLVQVGNEQFF	TGTGCAAGTCGCTTAGTACAGGTGGGCAATGAGCAGTTCTTC	TRBJ2-1	.	.	TRBV12-2
CASSLTSGEQFF	TGTGCCAGCAGCTTGACTAGCGGGGAGCAGTTCTTC	TRBJ2-1	once	TRBD2	TRBV7-2